Presented here are 22 T cell receptor beta chains from one specimen sequenced in a study of blood T cell repertoires in COVID-19. Here immunoSEQ multiplex PCR was the method, and the copy in TCRdb shows in-frame clones only, minus some. The data hold 300,000 to 350,000 clones, with approximately 88% observed a single time. Sequenced: peripheral blood. These receptor sequences come from a man aged 25-45 years with COVID-19, enrolled during active disease.

The genes are TRBV9 and TRBJ2-7; 8 nucleotides line up with TRBD1. Germline V gene lookup returns CDR1 SGDLS and CDR2 YYNGEE. V lost 0 bases, J lost 7 bases, and 9 bases stayed unmatched. The CDR3 has 15 residues. CDR3 sequence (DNA): TGTGCCAGCAGCGTAGGCAATACAGGGGACAGGGAGCAGTACTTC. The encoded protein is CASSVGNTGDREQYF.

The chain couples TRBV24-1 to TRBJ2-3, with D perhaps matching TRBD2 (6 bases). This CDR3 is 13 amino acids long. Between the trimmed V and J ends, which lost 10 bases and 5 bases, there was a span of 15 bases. Germline V lookup: CDR1 KGHDR, CDR2 SFDVKD. The CDR3 loop reads CATEGLRGDTQYF. For the CDR3, the DNA is TGTGCCACGGAGGGCCTAAGGGGAGATACGCAGTATTTT.

The gene calls are TRBV18 and TRBJ1-1; D possibly corresponds to TRBD1 (6 bases). The ends were cut back, 4 bases at V and 1 base at J, with 10 bases in the middle. The length of the CDR3 is 14 residues. The germline V gene encodes CDR1 KGHSH and CDR2 LQKENI. For the CDR3, the DNA is TGTGCCAGCTCACTAACAGGGAAGAACACTGAAGCTTTCTTT. Amino acid sequence: CASSLTGKNTEAFF.

The chain recombines TRBV9 with TRBJ1-4; a weak D match, TRBD1 (6 bases). Germline V CDR1 and CDR2: SGDLS, YYNGEE. Deletions cut 2 bases from V and 0 bases from J, with 17 bases between. The CDR3 loop spans 18 amino acids. The CDR3 loop is CASSVRGGLAATNEKLFF. The CDR3 DNA reads TGTGCCAGCAGCGTCAGGGGCGGATTGGCTGCAACTAATGAAAAACTGTTTTTT.

J is TRBJ1-2 and V is TRBV6-5, with 9 positions matching TRBD1. This CDR3 region has 15 residues. With 0 bases clipped from V and 4 bases from J, the junction kept 3 bases outside the gene matches. CDR1 MNHEY and CDR2 SVGAGI come from the germline V gene. CDR3: CASSYSGTGSYGYTF. The CDR3 DNA reads as TGTGCCAGCAGTTACTCGGGGACAGGGAGCTATGGCTACACCTTC.

The sample holds a few counts of this clone. The chain links TRBV4-1 to TRBJ2-1, with D perhaps TRBD2 (6 bases). V lost 3 bases, J lost 0 bases, and 24 bases lay in between. CDR1 and CDR2 (germline): MGHRA, YSYEKL. The CDR3 extends over 20 amino acids. CDR3 bases: TGCGCCAGCAGCCAGGGATCAGCGGGTTATATGGAGGTCTCCTACAATGAGCAGTTCTTC. The encoded protein is CASSQGSAGYMEVSYNEQFF.

CDR3 DNA sequence: TGTGCCAGCAGCTTAGTAAGTAGTCTTTCGGATACAGGCGGGGAGCTGTTTTTT. Its translation: CASSLVSSLSDTGGELFF. V is TRBV11-2 and J is TRBJ2-2; perhaps TRBD1 as D (5 bases). Germline CDR1 reads SGHAT; CDR2 reads FQNNGV. V gave up 1 base and J gave up 7 bases, with 22 bases separating them. This CDR3 is 18 amino acids long.

The V and J genes are TRBV19 and TRBJ2-4, with 8 bases fitting TRBD1. J lost 0 bases, V lost 6 bases, and 7 bases had no gene match. CDR3 length: 16 residues. Germline V gives CDR1 LNHDA, CDR2 SQIVND (reference sequence). CDR3: CASSYDRGLAKNIQYF. The CDR3 DNA is TGTGCCAGTAGCTATGACAGGGGACTAGCCAAAAACATTCAGTACTTC.

The V call is TRBV2, the J call TRBJ1-2; 9 nucleotides align to TRBD1. Per germline, CDR1 SNHLY and CDR2 FYNNEI. V was pared by 4 bases and J by 1 base, with 10 bases of the junction left unmatched. This CDR3 comprises 17 residues. The CDR3 spells CASSGGTGRMGNYGYTF. The CDR3, as DNA: TGTGCCAGCAGTGGGGGGACAGGGAGAATGGGTAACTATGGCTACACCTTC.

The rearrangement uses TRBV7-9 and TRBJ2-3, with 9 nucleotides matching TRBD2. V trimming: 5 bases; J trimming: 3 bases; junction bases outside the gene matches: 3. The CDR3 extends over 14 amino acids. Germline V gene lookup returns CDR1 SEHNR and CDR2 FQNEAQ (reference sequence). CDR3 coding DNA: TGTGCCAGCAGCCCAAGCGGGAGGACAGATACGCAGTATTTT. It is translated as CASSPSGRTDTQYF.

The V and J genes are TRBV18 and TRBJ2-5, with 8 bases aligning to TRBD1. J lost 1 base, V lost 0 bases, and 1 base had no gene match. The CDR3 is 15 amino acids. Germline CDR1 reads KGHSH; CDR2 reads LQKENI. The CDR3, as DNA: TGTGCCAGCTCACCACCGGGACAGGCCCAAGAGACCCAGTACTTC. This encodes CASSPPGQAQETQYF.

The chain links TRBV7-3 to TRBJ2-3, with D possibly matching TRBD1 (7 bases). The CDR3 consists of 15 residues. From germline, CDR1 is SGHTA and CDR2 FQGTGA. With 6 bases removed from V and 1 base from J, the gap between germline ends came to 14 bases. DNA for the CDR3: TGTGCCAGCAGTCCCAGGGGGGAACGCACAGATACGCAGTATTTT. This sequence encodes CASSPRGERTDTQYF.

The genes are TRBV12-3 or TRBV12-4 and TRBJ1-1, with a possible D match to TRBD1 (5 bases). V lost 6 bases, J lost 5 bases, and 13 bases lay in between. The CDR3 covers 13 residues. The CDR3, as DNA: TGTGCCAGCAGAAGGCCGGGGGTAACTGAAGCTTTCTTT. Translating gives CASRRPGVTEAFF.

In DNA, the CDR3 is TGTGCCAGCAGTGAAGTAATGAGAGGCACCGGGGAGCTGTTTTTT. It is translated as CASSEVMRGTGELFF. The V and J genes are TRBV6-1 and TRBJ2-2; D call uncertain. The germline gives CDR1 MNHNS, CDR2 SASEGT. Trimming removed 1 base at V and 4 bases at J, with 10 bases between. The CDR3 extends over 15 amino acids.

The chain couples TRBV6-1 to TRBJ1-6, with D maybe TRBD1 (5 bases). Deletions cut 4 bases from V and 0 bases from J, with 13 bases between. Germline loops: CDR1 MNHNS, CDR2 SASEGT. This CDR3 is built from 17 residues. The chain's CDR3 is CASSGPQASSYNSPLHF. The CDR3 DNA follows: TGTGCCAGCAGTGGACCACAGGCGAGCTCCTATAATTCACCCCTCCACTTT.

The J gene is TRBJ1-1, the V gene TRBV11-3, with D possibly matching TRBD1 (5 bases). CDR1 SGHNT and CDR2 YENEEA come from the germline V gene. Trimming stripped 2 bases from V and 4 bases from J, with 8 bases between. The CDR3 totals 13 residues. The CDR3 here is CASSLTGGTEAFF. As DNA, the CDR3 is TGTGCCAGCAGCTTAACGGGGGGCACTGAAGCTTTCTTT. The whole variable domain, remainder taken from reference TRBV11-3 and TRBJ1-1, is EAGVVQSPRYKIIEKKQPVAFWCNPISGHNTLYWYLQNLGQGPELLIRYENEEAVDDSQLPKDRFSAERLKGVDSTLKIQPAELGDSAVYLCASSLTGGTEAFFGQGTRLTVV.

This chain links TRBV6-2 or TRBV6-3 with TRBJ1-5, with a weak D call TRBD1 (5 bases). V was cut by 5 bases and J by 4 bases, with 12 bases left in between. The CDR3 extends over 14 amino acids. Germline CDR1 is MNHEY and CDR2 is SVGEGT. CDR3 region: CASSQGWGNQPQHF. CDR3 sequence (DNA): TGTGCCAGCAGTCAGGGTTGGGGAAATCAGCCCCAGCATTTT.

CDR3 bases: TGTGCCAGTGTGGGGGGGTTCAATCAGCCCCAGCATTTT. Protein product: CASVGGFNQPQHF. The V and J genes are TRBV19 and TRBJ1-5, with a tentative D call TRBD1 (5 bases). CDR1 LNHDA and CDR2 SQIVND come from the germline V gene (reference sequence). Trimming shortened V by 8 bases and J by 3 bases, and 11 bases separated the two germline ends. CDR3 length: 13 residues.

The V call is TRBV5-1, the J call TRBJ2-1, with a weak D call TRBD2 (6 bases). CDR3 length equals 14 residues. In germline, CDR1 is SGHRS, CDR2 YFSETQ. Trimming pared 2 bases from V and 2 bases from J, leaving 8 bases between. DNA for the CDR3: TGCGCCAGCAGCTTAATAGCGGCCTACAATGAGCAGTTCTTC. Protein: CASSLIAAYNEQFF.

The chain links TRBV3-1 (or the pseudogene TRBV3-2) to TRBJ1-3, with 7 bases aligning to TRBD1. The CDR3 spans 14 residues. V was clipped by 10 bases and J by 0 bases; unmatched bases: 6. Germline V gene lookup returns CDR1 LGHDT and CDR2 YNNKEL (reference sequence). CDR3 nucleotides: TGTGCCACCCTGGACAGGACCTCTGGAAACACCATATATTTT. Its translation: CATLDRTSGNTIYF.

V usage is TRBV7-9 and J usage is TRBJ1-1, with TRBD1 matching 7 bases. The germline gives CDR1 SEHNR, CDR2 FQNEAQ (reference sequence). J lost 1 base, V lost 2 bases, and 4 bases had no gene match. CDR3 size: 15 residues. Here the CDR3 reads CASSLTGQRNTEAFF. CDR3 nucleotide sequence: TGTGCCAGCAGCTTAACGGGACAGAGGAACACTGAAGCTTTCTTT.

J is TRBJ2-1 and V is TRBV3-1 (or the pseudogene TRBV3-2); D ambiguous. The CDR3 loop spans 15 amino acids. V lost 4 bases and J lost 3, with 13 bases in between. Germline V gene lookup returns CDR1 LGHDT and CDR2 YNNKEL (reference sequence). CDR3: CASSPSPSFYNEQFF. Here the CDR3 DNA reads TGTGCCAGCAGCCCTAGTCCCTCGTTCTACAATGAGCAGTTCTTC.